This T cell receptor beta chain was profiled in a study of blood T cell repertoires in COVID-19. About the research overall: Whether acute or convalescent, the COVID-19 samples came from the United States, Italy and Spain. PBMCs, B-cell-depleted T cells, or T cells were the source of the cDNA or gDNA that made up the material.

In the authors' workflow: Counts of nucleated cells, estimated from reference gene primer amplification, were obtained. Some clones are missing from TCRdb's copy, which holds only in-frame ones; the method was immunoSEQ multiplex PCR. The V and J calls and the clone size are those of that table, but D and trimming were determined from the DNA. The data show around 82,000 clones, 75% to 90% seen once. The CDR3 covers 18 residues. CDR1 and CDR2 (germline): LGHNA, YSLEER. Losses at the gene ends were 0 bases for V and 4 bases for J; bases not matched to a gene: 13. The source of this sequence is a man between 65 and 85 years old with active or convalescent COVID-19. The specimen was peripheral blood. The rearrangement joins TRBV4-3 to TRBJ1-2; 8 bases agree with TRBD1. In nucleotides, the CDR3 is TGCGCCAGCAGCCAAGATGGACAGGGTAATACACCCACCTATGGCTACACCTTC. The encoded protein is CASSQDGQGNTPTYGYTF.